These 2 T cell receptor beta chains originate from one sample sequenced in a study of blood T cell repertoires in COVID-19. Clones were read by immunoSEQ multiplex PCR, and TCRdb kept only the in-frame ones, dropping some. The table has over 200,000 clones, 91% seen once. Sample: PBMCs or T cells enriched from blood (not recorded which). The receptors here all came from a human donor in a cohort exposed to, infected with or recovered from COVID-19 (not recorded which). The donor label of this sample is uncertain.

The rearrangement links TRBV2 to TRBJ2-1, with 7 nucleotides matching TRBD1. Germline values: CDR1 SNHLY, CDR2 FYNNEI. The CDR3 has 11 residues. The V and J ends lost 6 bases and 10 bases, in that order; junction bases with no gene match: 3. In DNA, the CDR3 is TGTGCCAGCAGACTACAGGGGGAGCAGTTCTTC. This sequence encodes CASRLQGEQFF.

The CDR3 sequence is CASSPGSVYNEQFF. The CDR3 DNA is TGTGCCAGCAGCCCCGGGAGCGTCTACAATGAGCAGTTCTTC. The chain has TRBV7-2 and TRBJ2-1; tentatively, D is TRBD2 (6 bases). Germline V lookup: CDR1 SGHTA, CDR2 FQGNSA. This CDR3 comprises 14 residues. Trimming took 5 bases from V and 3 from J, leaving 11 bases between them. Combining the CDR3 with reference TRBV7-2 and TRBJ2-1 gives the whole variable domain GAGVSQSPSNKVTEKGKDVELRCDPISGHTALYWYRQSLGQGLEFLIYFQGNSAPDKSGLPSDRFSAERTGGSVSTLTIQRTQQEDSAVYLCASSPGSVYNEQFFGPGTRLTVL.